This entry lists 7 T cell receptor beta chains sequenced from one sample in a study of molecular identifiers for immune sequencing clone quantification. TCRdb processed the PCR reads anew with MiXCR; each CDR3 protein has one entry. The data contain more than 250,000 distinct CDR3 sequences, 20% to 25% of them singletons. Sequencing input: naive CD8+ T cells from blood, with Jurkat cell RNA spiked in. Subset: FACS-sorted CD8+CD4-CCR7+CD45RA+ naive T cells. The receptors originated from a human donor in good health. Some libraries in this study had Jurkat cell RNA spiked in.

This clonotype occurred many times. The chain has TRBV29-1 and TRBJ2-3, with D unresolved. Germline CDR1 is SQVTM and CDR2 is ANQGSEA. Trimming shortened V by 3 bases and J by 6 bases, and 13 bases separated the two germline ends. The CDR3 spans 13 residues. CDR3 in amino acids: CSVEESITDTQYF. DNA for the CDR3: TGCAGCGTTGAGGAATCCATCACCGATACGCAGTATTTT.

This chain's CDR3 is CASSFPRGAETQYF. Here the CDR3 DNA reads TGTGCCAGCAGCTTTCCTCGCGGGGCTGAGACCCAGTACTTC. The V call is TRBV7-9, the J call TRBJ2-5, with a possible D match to TRBD2 (6 bases). Germline assignment: CDR1 SEHNR and CDR2 FQNEAQ (reference sequence). This CDR3 is 14 amino acids long. Trimming pared 3 bases from V and 5 bases from J, leaving 13 bases between.

This clonotype was found many times. In DNA form, the CDR3 reads TGCAGCGCTCCGGGGGTCTGGGACACTGAAGCTTTCTTT. Translation gives CSAPGVWDTEAFF. The chain is built from TRBV29-1 and TRBJ1-1, with a tentative D call TRBD1 (5 bases). V was shortened by 7 bases and J by 3 bases, with 15 bases between the two germline ends. The length of the CDR3 is 13 residues. Germline V CDR1 and CDR2: SQVTM, ANQGSEA.

This clonotype has only a few counts. The junction and the germline gene differ at one end; a read error may be behind it. The chain carries TRBV7-9 and TRBJ1-4, with D tentatively TRBD1 (6 bases). CDR1 is SEHNR, CDR2 FQNEAQ, per germline (reference sequence). The CDR3 is 15 amino acids. The CDR3 DNA is TGTGCCAGCAGCCCTATGGAAGTCGGGACAAGACTTCTGCTTTTT. It encodes CASSPMEVGTRLLLF.

CDR3 sequence: CSANPGTGSFHEQYF. CDR3 nucleotides: TGCAGTGCCAACCCCGGGACAGGGTCATTCCACGAGCAGTACTTC. The genes are TRBV20-1 and TRBJ2-7; TRBD1 agrees at 9 bases. The CDR3 is 15 residues long. The junction had 14 bases not matched to a gene; V was cut back by 6 bases and J by 5 bases. Germline V CDR1 and CDR2: DFQATT, SNEGSKA (reference sequence).

This clonotype was observed many times. V usage is TRBV28 and J usage is TRBJ2-7; no clear D gene. Germline CDR1 is MDHEN and CDR2 is SYDVKM. V lost 3 bases to trimming and J lost 2 bases, with 2 bases between them. This CDR3 is 11 amino acids long. CDR3 loop: CASSFAYEQYF. The CDR3 region has the DNA TGTGCCAGCAGTTTTGCCTACGAGCAGTACTTC.

This clonotype was counted only a few times. V is TRBV5-5 and J is TRBJ2-3; D not certain. The V gene lost 1 base and the J gene lost 4 bases, with 10 bases spanning the gap. The germline CDR1 and CDR2 sequences are SGHKS and YYEKEE (reference sequence). The CDR3 loop spans 14 amino acids. CDR3 in amino acids: CASSLFVGPDTQYF. The CDR3 nucleotides read TGTGCCAGCAGCTTGTTTGTCGGCCCAGATACGCAGTATTTT. Combining the CDR3 with reference TRBV5-5 and TRBJ2-3 gives the whole variable domain DAGVTQSPTHLIKTRGQQVTLRCSPISGHKSVSWYQQVLGQGPQFIFQYYEKEERGRGNFPDRFSARQFPNYSSELNVNALLLGDSALYLCASSLFVGPDTQYFGPGTRLTVL.